These 7 T cell receptor beta chains originate from one sample sequenced in a study of T-cell memory formation after mild COVID-19 (dated by TCRdb to the early 2020s). Library preparation used 5' RACE. Reads for this sample came from an Illumina NovaSeq 6000. TCRdb's own reprocessing of the public reads used fastp at Q25 and MiXCR and kept productive beta chains. Each entry merges the rows of one CDR3 protein and shows their most common DNA and genes. In this sample the table shows some 320,000 distinct CDR3 sequences, about 15% of which occur a single time. About 20% of the sample rests with the top ten. Specimen: PBMCs or a T cell subset sorted from them (not recorded which). The source of these receptors is a man aged 18 to 35 who had mild COVID-19 (a few samples of this study predate the infection). The sample titles of this study are shuffled in the database, so cell type and time point are left out; the donor was told from shared clones.

This chain uses TRBV5-1 with TRBJ1-2, with unresolved D. The CDR3 runs to 14 residues. Germline-derived CDR1 and CDR2 are SGHRS and YFSETQ. The ends were cut back, 4 bases at V and 4 bases at J, with 14 bases in the middle. CDR3 bases: TGCGCCAGCAGCCCCGGCCGAAACTCCTATGGCTACACCTTC. Its translation is CASSPGRNSYGYTF.

The table lists this clonotype with a few counts. The genes are TRBV11-2 and TRBJ2-1, with TRBD1 as a possible D gene (6 bases). The CDR3 totals 15 residues. Germline CDR1 is SGHAT and CDR2 is FQNNGV. V was trimmed by 5 bases and J by 2 bases, leaving 13 bases between them. This chain's CDR3 is CASSPFRGPYNEQFF. DNA for the CDR3: TGTGCCAGCAGCCCATTCAGGGGACCCTACAATGAGCAGTTCTTC.

The rearrangement links TRBV10-3 to TRBJ1-5; D unresolved. V was trimmed by 8 bases and J by 6 bases, leaving 14 bases between them. This CDR3 spans 13 amino acids. Germline CDR1 reads ENHRY; CDR2 reads SYGVKD. CDR3 protein: CAISAAGFQPQHF. The CDR3 DNA is TGTGCCATCTCGGCGGCCGGCTTTCAGCCCCAGCATTTT.

This clonotype was seen more than once but under ten times. The gene calls are TRBV5-4 and TRBJ2-5, with 8 positions matching TRBD1. Germline assignment: CDR1 SGHNT and CDR2 YYREEE (reference sequence). V shed 6 bases and J 1 base; nucleotides not matched to a gene: 8. This CDR3 spans 15 amino acids. Written as DNA, the CDR3 is TGTGCCAGCACCGAAACCGACAGGGGCCAAGAGACCCAGTACTTC. Its translation is CASTETDRGQETQYF.

This clonotype was picked up a small number of times. This chain joins TRBV20-1 and TRBJ2-7; the match to TRBD1 covers 8 bases. The CDR3 is made up of 14 amino acids. The ends lost 0 bases at V and 6 bases at J; junction bases unmatched: 7. Germline assignment: CDR1 DFQATT and CDR2 SNEGSKA (reference sequence). The CDR3 spells CSARDPQGVGEQYV. In DNA form, the CDR3 reads TGCAGTGCTAGAGACCCACAGGGGGTCGGCGAGCAGTACGTC.

This clonotype turned up a few times. V gene TRBV20-1 combines with J gene TRBJ2-7, with TRBD1 identical over 7 bases. The J segment lost 2 bases and the V segment lost 6 bases, leaving 7 bases of the junction unmatched. Germline-derived CDR1 and CDR2 are DFQATT and SNEGSKA (reference sequence). The CDR3 spans 13 residues. CDR3 DNA: TGCAGTGCCTCGAGGGACAGACCCTACGAGCAGTACTTC. Translation: CSASRDRPYEQYF.

The table lists this clonotype with a few counts. The chain is built from TRBV6-5 and TRBJ2-7, with 7 bases lining up with TRBD1. CDR3 size: 12 residues. The trim removed 6 bases at V and 5 bases at J, leaving 4 bases unmatched. Germline V gene lookup returns CDR1 MNHEY and CDR2 SVGAGI. The CDR3 nucleotides are TGTGCCAGCAGCCCGACAGGGAACGAGCAGTACTTC. This translates into CASSPTGNEQYF.